This T cell receptor beta chain was profiled in a study of blood T cell repertoires in COVID-19. The wider study: Donors in the United States, Italy and Spain gave samples during acute or convalescent COVID-19. In each case, the material was cDNA or gDNA derived from T cells, B-cell-depleted T cells, or PBMCs.

V was shortened by 1 base and J by 2 bases, with 7 bases between the two germline ends. The CDR3 contains 14 residues. The germline V gene encodes CDR1 LNHDA and CDR2 SQIVND (reference sequence). Seattle cases were enrolled at active infection and followed longitudinally. Method: immunoSEQ multiplex PCR; TCRdb's copy keeps in-frame clones and lacks some. The sample lists approximately 280,000 clones; 80% to 95% were seen once. V usage is TRBV19 and J usage is TRBJ2-3; D uncertain. The clonotype originates from a woman under 40 with COVID-19, enrolled during active disease. Sample: peripheral blood. The CDR3 coding sequence is TGTGCCAGTAGTATAGGGCAGGACACAGATACGCAGTATTTT. Residues: CASSIGQDTDTQYF.